These 22 T cell receptor beta chains originate from one sample sequenced in a study of follicular helper T cells after annual influenza vaccination. The table came from immunoSEQ multiplex PCR; TCRdb's copy has only in-frame clones and leaves some out. The table includes about 5,800 clones, roughly 85% detected once. Time point given: 2015-2016 season, pre-vaccination. The sample here was CXCR5+ CD38- circulating T follicular helper cells from blood, taken on the day of influenza vaccination. Documented subset: circulating Tfh, non-naive CD4+CXCR5+PD-1+ (ICOS+CD38+ or ICOS-CD38-). These receptors were collected from an adult who received the influenza vaccine.

As DNA, the CDR3 is TGTGCCAGCAGCCAACCACTAGCGGGAGAGACCCAGTACTTC. Protein product: CASSQPLAGETQYF. The V call is TRBV4-2, the J call TRBJ2-5, with 9 bases lining up with TRBD2. Germline V gene lookup returns CDR1 LGHNA and CDR2 YNFKEQ. The V segment lost 2 bases and the J segment 4 bases; nucleotides outside the gene matches: 2. There are 14 residues in the CDR3.

Written as DNA, the CDR3 is TGTGCCAGCAGCTTAGGGGGGCCAGGGCACCAGCCCCAGCATTTT. Residues: CASSLGGPGHQPQHF. The chain is built from TRBV11-2 and TRBJ1-5; D might be TRBD1 (6 bases). The germline V gene has CDR1 SGHAT and CDR2 FQNNGV. Trimming cost V 1 base and J 7 bases, with 14 bases left between them. The CDR3 sequence is 15 residues long.

This chain uses TRBV29-1 with TRBJ2-1, with TRBD2 identical over 12 bases. The V gene's germline CDR1 is SQVTM and CDR2 ANQGSEA. This CDR3 has 16 residues. CDR3 sequence (DNA): TGCTTAGTTTTCCTAGCGGGAGGGCCGCGGGCCAATGAGCAGTTCTTC. Translation: CLVFLAGGPRANEQFF.

The chain couples TRBV7-2 to TRBJ2-1; 8 nucleotides match TRBD2. The V segment lost 4 bases and the J segment 2 bases; nucleotides outside the gene matches: 4. Germline V CDR1 and CDR2: SGHTA, FQGNSA. CDR3 length: 15 amino acids. The CDR3 DNA sequence: TGTGCCAGCAGCTCGCTAGCGGGTACCTACAATGAGCAGTTCTTC. Protein product: CASSSLAGTYNEQFF.

The gene calls are TRBV19 and TRBJ2-3, with D uncertain. V lost 6 bases and J 4 bases, leaving 5 bases between the germline ends. CDR3 length: 11 residues. Germline V gives CDR1 LNHDA, CDR2 SQIVND (reference sequence). The CDR3 reads CASRNSDTQYF. The CDR3 DNA reads as TGTGCCAGTAGGAATTCAGATACGCAGTATTTT.

The chain recombines TRBV15 with TRBJ2-2, with TRBD1 identical over 8 bases. Germline lookup yields CDR1 LNHNV and CDR2 YYDKDF (reference sequence). This CDR3 is built from 17 residues. The trim removed 2 bases at V and 1 base at J, leaving 6 bases unmatched. The CDR3, as DNA: TGTGCCACCAGCAGACTGACCGGGACAGGGAACACCGGGGAGCTGTTTTTT. Protein sequence: CATSRLTGTGNTGELFF. The full variable domain, with the rest looked up from reference TRBV15 and TRBJ2-2, is DAMVIQNPRYQVTQFGKPVTLSCSQTLNHNVMYWYQQKSSQAPKLLFHYYDKDFNNEADTPDNFQSRRPNTSFCFLDIRSPGLGDTAMYLCATSRLTGTGNTGELFFGEGSRLTVL.

The V call is TRBV7-3, the J call TRBJ1-4, with D maybe TRBD1 (5 bases). Looked up from germline, CDR1 is SGHTA and CDR2 is FQGTGA. Between the trimmed V and J ends, which lost 1 base and 2 bases, there was a span of 5 bases. The CDR3 sequence is 14 residues long. For the CDR3, the DNA is TGTGCCAGCAGCTTAAGACAGACTAATGAAAAACTGTTTTTT. Its protein is CASSLRQTNEKLFF.

The V and J genes are TRBV27 and TRBJ2-2; TRBD2 agrees at 14 bases. The CDR3 spans 17 residues. Per the germline V gene, CDR1 is MNHEY and CDR2 is SMNVEV (reference sequence). Germline trimming cut 3 bases from V and 8 bases from J; bases unmatched to any gene: 8. The CDR3 sequence is CASSLLGLAGGAGELFF. The CDR3 coding sequence is TGTGCCAGCAGTTTGCTTGGACTAGCGGGAGGTGCTGGGGAGCTGTTTTTT.

The chain combines TRBV29-1 with TRBJ2-1; 7 bases map to TRBD1. J lost 2 bases, V lost 6 bases, and 13 bases had no gene match. The CDR3 has 16 amino acids. Per the germline V gene, CDR1 is SQVTM and CDR2 is ANQGSEA. In DNA, the CDR3 is TGCAGCGTCCTACCAACGACAGGGAATCCCTACAATGAGCAGTTCTTC. It yields the protein CSVLPTTGNPYNEQFF.

This chain uses TRBV5-6 with TRBJ2-7; TRBD1 matches at 7 bases. Germline V lookup: CDR1 SGHDT, CDR2 YYEEEE. J was trimmed by 3 bases and V by 2 bases; bases with no gene match: 2. There are 13 residues in the CDR3. The CDR3 protein is CASSLGGVYEQYF. The CDR3 nucleotides read TGTGCCAGCAGCTTAGGGGGCGTCTACGAGCAGTACTTC. The complete variable domain, with remaining parts taken from reference TRBV5-6 and TRBJ2-7, reads DAGVTQSPTHLIKTRGQQVTLRCSPKSGHDTVSWYQQALGQGPQFIFQYYEEEERQRGNFPDRFSGHQFPNYSSELNVNALLLGDSALYLCASSLGGVYEQYFGPGTRLTVT.

The chain carries TRBV11-3 and TRBJ2-1, with 9 nucleotides matching TRBD2. The germline gives CDR1 SGHNT, CDR2 YENEEA. This CDR3 region has 15 residues. V dropped 2 bases and J dropped 4; count of bases not matched to a gene: 3. The CDR3 sequence: CASSLSLAGYNEQFF. In nucleotides, the CDR3 is TGTGCCAGCAGCTTATCCCTAGCGGGGTACAATGAGCAGTTCTTC. Combining the CDR3 with reference TRBV11-3 and TRBJ2-1 gives the whole variable domain EAGVVQSPRYKIIEKKQPVAFWCNPISGHNTLYWYLQNLGQGPELLIRYENEEAVDDSQLPKDRFSAERLKGVDSTLKIQPAELGDSAVYLCASSLSLAGYNEQFFGPGTRLTVL.

V gene TRBV7-3 combines with J gene TRBJ2-1, with D perhaps assigned TRBD1 or TRBD2 (6 bases each). Deletions cut 4 bases from V and 9 bases from J, with 19 bases between. The germline V gene encodes CDR1 SGHTA and CDR2 FQGTGA. This CDR3 is built from 15 residues. The CDR3 nucleotides are TGTGCCAGCAGCTCAGGTGGGGGGCTGCAGGGTGAGCAGTTCTTC. Translating it yields CASSSGGGLQGEQFF.

The chain has TRBV14 and TRBJ1-2; D is possibly TRBD1 (6 bases). Between the trimmed V and J ends, which lost 5 bases and 0 bases, there was a span of 22 bases. The length of the CDR3 is 18 residues. CDR1 SGHDN and CDR2 FVKESK come from the germline V gene. The CDR3 region is CASSSYTNLQGTNYGYTF. For the CDR3, the DNA is TGTGCCAGCAGCTCTTATACAAACCTACAGGGAACTAACTATGGCTACACCTTC. Supplemented by reference TRBV14 and TRBJ1-2, the full variable domain reads EAGVTQFPSHSVIEKGQTVTLRCDPISGHDNLYWYRRVMGKEIKFLLHFVKESKQDESGMPNNRFLAERTGGTYSTLKVQPAELEDSGVYFCASSSYTNLQGTNYGYTFGSGTRLTVV.

V and J are TRBV4-3 and TRBJ1-5; no clear D gene. Germline values: CDR1 LGHNA, CDR2 YSLEER. This CDR3 has 17 amino acids. V was clipped by 0 bases and J by 2 bases, with 14 bases between them. The CDR3 DNA sequence: TGCGCCAGCAGCCAAGATTCGGTGGTCTGTTGCAATCAGCCCCAGCATTTT. The encoded protein is CASSQDSVVCCNQPQHF.

The chain has TRBV7-2 and TRBJ2-5, with 16 bases fitting TRBD2. Germline V CDR1 and CDR2: SGHTA, FQGNSA. Trimming removed 3 bases from V and 1 base from J; junction bases left unmatched: 5. The CDR3 runs to 18 residues. In DNA, the CDR3 is TGTGCCAGCAGCTTGGGACTAGCGGGAGGGCCTAGCCAAGAGACCCAGTACTTC. Translation gives CASSLGLAGGPSQETQYF.

This rearrangement joins TRBV7-2 to TRBJ1-3; unclear D gene. The CDR3 length is 16 residues. Germline V gene lookup returns CDR1 SGHTA and CDR2 FQGNSA. V lost 1 base to trimming and J lost 0 bases, with 10 bases between them. Here the CDR3 reads CASSLDRLLSGNTIYF. DNA for the CDR3: TGTGCCAGCAGCTTAGACAGACTCCTCTCTGGAAACACCATATATTTT.

V is TRBV7-9 and J is TRBJ2-2; 11 bases are shared with TRBD1. The CDR3 length is 15 residues. Germline V lookup: CDR1 SEHNR, CDR2 FQNEAQ (reference sequence). The junction had 6 bases not matched to a gene; V was cut back by 6 bases and J by 6 bases. DNA of the CDR3: TGTGCCAGCAGTATTCCGGGACAGGGGGCCGGGGAGCTGTTTTTT. It encodes CASSIPGQGAGELFF. The complete variable domain, with remaining parts taken from reference TRBV7-9 and TRBJ2-2, reads DTGVSQNPRHKITKRGQNVTFRCDPISEHNRLYWYRQTLGQGPEFLTYFQNEAQLEKSRLLSDRFSAERPKGSFSTLEIQRTEQGDSAMYLCASSIPGQGAGELFFGEGSRLTVL.

This sequence joins TRBV27 and TRBJ2-1; D possibly corresponds to TRBD2 (6 bases). Trimming removed 5 bases at V and 6 bases at J, with 14 bases between. Germline values: CDR1 MNHEY, CDR2 SMNVEV (reference sequence). The CDR3 has 14 amino acids. The CDR3 reads CASSTQLGGNEQFF. CDR3 coding DNA: TGTGCCAGCAGTACCCAATTGGGGGGCAATGAGCAGTTCTTC.

The chain recombines TRBV27 with TRBJ2-3; 10 bases fit TRBD2. Germline loops: CDR1 MNHEY, CDR2 SMNVEV (reference sequence). With V trimmed by 1 base and J by 1 base, 2 bases remained unmatched. This CDR3 spans 16 amino acids. In DNA form, the CDR3 reads TGTGCCAGCAGTTTATTCAGCGGGAGGGGCACAGATACGCAGTATTTT. Translated: CASSLFSGRGTDTQYF.

The chain is built from TRBV11-2 and TRBJ1-2, with TRBD1 as a possible D gene (6 bases). Trimming pared 0 bases from V and 8 bases from J, leaving 13 bases between. CDR1 SGHAT and CDR2 FQNNGV come from the germline V gene. CDR3 size: 14 residues. The CDR3 loop is CASSLDLRGGGYTF. CDR3 DNA: TGTGCCAGCAGCTTAGATCTTCGGGGGGGCGGCTACACCTTC.

The chain uses TRBV7-9 and TRBJ1-2; D is unresolved. This CDR3 has 12 residues. Trimming took off 5 bases at V and 5 bases at J, with 9 bases between the two ends. The V gene's germline CDR1 is SEHNR and CDR2 FQNEAQ (reference sequence). CDR3 nucleotide sequence: TGTGCCAGCAGCCTCAACGGGTATGGCTACACCTTC. As protein: CASSLNGYGYTF.

The chain joins TRBV6-1 to TRBJ2-7; TRBD1 matches 8 bases. V lost 6 bases to trimming and J lost 1 base; unmatched junction nucleotides: 5. This CDR3 has 14 amino acids. CDR1 MNHNS and CDR2 SASEGT come from the germline V gene. DNA for the CDR3: TGTGCCAGCAGGCAGGGGGCAGTTTCCTACGAGCAGTACTTC. It yields the protein CASRQGAVSYEQYF.